One sample yielded the 19 T cell receptor beta chains listed below, sequenced in a study of siplizumab effects on memory and regulatory T cells. Only in-frame clones appear in the TCRdb table, and some are missing; sequencing was by immunoSEQ multiplex PCR. The sample records more than 85,000 clones, 93% being singletons. Sequencing was carried out using CD4+ T cells sorted from blood. These receptors were obtained from a human donor in good health.

The chain uses TRBV6-5 and TRBJ1-2; tentative D call: TRBD1 (5 bases). The CDR3 length is 15 residues. Deletions cut 0 bases from V and 0 bases from J, with 8 bases between. Germline V lookup: CDR1 MNHEY, CDR2 SVGAGI. The CDR3 DNA reads as TGTGCCAGCAGTTACTCGGGCAGGGCTAACTATGGCTACACCTTC. It specifies CASSYSGRANYGYTF.

This chain joins TRBV9 and TRBJ1-3, with D possibly TRBD1 on 5 matching bases. CDR3 size: 15 residues. Germline V gene lookup returns CDR1 SGDLS and CDR2 YYNGEE. V was shortened by 1 base and J by 1 base, with 9 bases between the two germline ends. For the CDR3, the DNA is TGTGCCAGCAGCGTATCAGGGCTTTCTGGAAACACCATATATTTT. Amino acid sequence: CASSVSGLSGNTIYF.

This sequence joins TRBV15 and TRBJ2-7; either TRBD1 or TRBD2 may supply D (5 bases each). Deletions cut 1 base from V and 5 bases from J, with 12 bases between. The CDR3 has 14 residues. Germline CDR1 and CDR2: LNHNV and YYDKDF (reference sequence). This CDR3 reads CATSRGGAPDEQYF. The CDR3 region has the DNA TGTGCCACCAGCAGAGGAGGGGCGCCGGACGAGCAGTACTTC.

This chain uses TRBV30 with TRBJ2-3; 7 bases match TRBD1. The germline V gene has CDR1 GTSNPN and CDR2 SVGIG (reference sequence). The CDR3 covers 15 residues. V trimming: 1 base; J trimming: 1 base; junction bases outside the gene matches: 5. In DNA form, the CDR3 reads TGTGCCTGGAGTGGACAGGGAATTCGCACAGATACGCAGTATTTT. Its translation is CAWSGQGIRTDTQYF.

This clone was counted a single time. V gene TRBV6-6 combines with J gene TRBJ2-5, with TRBD1 identical over 10 bases. The germline V gene encodes CDR1 MNHNY and CDR2 SVGAGI (reference sequence). V dropped 1 base and J dropped 4; count of bases not matched to a gene: 0. The CDR3 spans 14 residues. CDR3 loop: CASSYWDRGETQYF. Here the CDR3 DNA reads TGTGCCAGCAGTTACTGGGACAGGGGAGAGACCCAGTACTTC.

The J gene is TRBJ2-7, the V gene TRBV30, with D unresolved. The germline gives CDR1 GTSNPN, CDR2 SVGIG (reference sequence). Deletions cut 0 bases from V and 6 bases from J, with 9 bases between. The CDR3 totals 12 residues. The CDR3 region is CAWSVSLGEQYF. CDR3 DNA sequence: TGTGCCTGGAGTGTAAGTCTAGGCGAGCAGTACTTC.

The gene calls are TRBV19 and TRBJ2-1, with a weak D call TRBD1 (6 bases). Germline lookup yields CDR1 LNHDA and CDR2 SQIVND (reference sequence). V lost 4 bases to trimming and J lost 0 bases, with 10 bases between them. The CDR3 spans 15 residues. The chain's CDR3 is CASSTPTGSYNEQFF. The CDR3 DNA is TGTGCCAGTAGTACCCCGACAGGCTCCTACAATGAGCAGTTCTTC.

This chain connects TRBV5-1 to TRBJ1-3; D might be TRBD1 (6 bases). The CDR3 loop spans 15 amino acids. The germline V and J ends were trimmed by 0 bases and 0 bases, with 7 bases remaining between them. Germline V gives CDR1 SGHRS, CDR2 YFSETQ. The CDR3 is CASSLGDNSGNTIYF. CDR3 sequence (DNA): TGCGCCAGCAGCTTGGGGGACAACTCTGGAAACACCATATATTTT.

The rearrangement uses TRBV7-8 and TRBJ2-7, with TRBD2 identical over 8 bases. Unmatched junction bases numbered 8, after V lost 5 bases and J lost 5 bases. The CDR3 is 14 amino acids. CDR1 and CDR2 from the germline V gene are SGHVS and FQNEAQ. CDR3 amino acids: CASSPGLVFHEQYF. CDR3 DNA: TGTGCCAGCAGCCCGGGACTAGTTTTCCACGAGCAGTACTTC. The whole variable domain, remainder taken from reference TRBV7-8 and TRBJ2-7, is GAGVSQSPRYKVAKRGQDVALRCDPISGHVSLFWYQQALGQGPEFLTYFQNEAQLDKSGLPSDRFFAERPEGSVSTLKIQRTQQEDSAVYLCASSPGLVFHEQYFGPGTRLTVT.

The rearrangement joins TRBV5-6 to TRBJ1-5; maybe TRBD1 (5 bases). Germline CDR1 and CDR2: SGHDT and YYEEEE. The CDR3 has 16 residues. With 5 bases removed from V and 0 bases from J, the gap between germline ends came to 15 bases. CDR3 protein: CASRSSRQISNQPQHF. CDR3 nucleotides: TGTGCCAGCAGATCCAGCAGACAGATTAGCAATCAGCCCCAGCATTTT.

This clone was detected only once. V usage is TRBV2 and J usage is TRBJ1-1; D is possibly TRBD1 (5 bases). Germline V gene sequence: CDR1 SNHLY, CDR2 FYNNEI. V was shortened by 4 bases and J by 7 bases, with 7 bases between the two germline ends. The CDR3 spans 11 residues. The CDR3 coding sequence is TGTGCCAGCAGTGCAGGGTTTGAAGCTTTCTTT. It is translated as CASSAGFEAFF.

For this clone: Relative to the germline gene, one junction end is altered; a read error may explain this. CDR3: CAGSPPGQGNSPLHF. Written as DNA, the CDR3 is TGTGCCGGCTCACCACCGGGACAGGGGAACTCACCCCTCCACTTT. The V call is TRBV18, the J call TRBJ1-6, with TRBD1 matching 10 bases. The CDR3 is made up of 15 amino acids. Germline V CDR1 and CDR2: KGHSH, LQKENI. Complete variable domain (other parts from reference TRBV18 and TRBJ1-6): NAGVMQNPRHLVRRRGQEARLRCSPMKGHSHVYWYRQLPEEGLKFMVYLQKENIIDESGMPKERFSAEFPKEGPSILRIQQVVRGDSAAYFCAGSPPGQGNSPLHFGNGTRLTVT.

The table lists this clone with a count of one. V gene TRBV9 combines with J gene TRBJ2-6, with D tentatively TRBD2 (5 bases). The V gene's germline CDR1 is SGDLS and CDR2 YYNGEE. The CDR3 has 14 amino acids. Deletions cut 4 bases from V and 3 bases from J, with 8 bases between. The CDR3 DNA reads TGTGCCAGCAGCCTTGAGGGTGGGGCCAACGTCCTGACTTTC. The encoded protein is CASSLEGGANVLTF.

The chain carries TRBV11-2 and TRBJ2-1, with 8 bases identical to TRBD2. V lost 4 bases, J lost 7 bases, and 12 bases stayed unmatched. This CDR3 spans 16 amino acids. Germline CDR1 is SGHAT and CDR2 is FQNNGV. CDR3 protein: CASSSRFGGGFNEQFF. The CDR3 DNA reads as TGTGCCAGCAGCTCCCGGTTCGGCGGGGGGTTTAATGAGCAGTTCTTC.

The rearrangement uses TRBV18 and TRBJ2-5, with TRBD2 matching 7 bases. CDR1 is KGHSH, CDR2 LQKENI, per germline. Losses at the gene ends were 1 base for V and 5 bases for J; bases not matched to a gene: 10. The CDR3 covers 16 residues. CDR3 amino acids: CASSPRRERRGETQYF. CDR3 bases: TGTGCCAGCTCACCACGGCGGGAGAGGCGGGGGGAGACCCAGTACTTC.

This chain uses TRBV30 with TRBJ2-3, with 8 bases aligning to TRBD1. The CDR3 length is 16 residues. Germline CDR1 is GTSNPN and CDR2 is SVGIG (reference sequence). Trimming cost V 4 bases and J 6 bases; bases outside gene matches: 15. CDR3 amino acids: CAWTAGTGFGMDTQYF. CDR3 bases: TGTGCCTGGACAGCCGGGACAGGTTTTGGTATGGATACGCAGTATTTT. The entire variable domain, with the rest obtained from reference TRBV30 and TRBJ2-3, is as follows: SQTIHQWPATLVQPVGSPLSLECTVEGTSNPNLYWYRQAAGRGLQLLFYSVGIGQISSEVPQNLSASRPQDRQFILSSKKLLLSDSGFYLCAWTAGTGFGMDTQYFGPGTRLTVL.

This chain uses TRBV6-5 with TRBJ1-3; D gene uncertain. V was clipped by 6 bases and J by 2 bases, with 11 bases between them. The germline gives CDR1 MNHEY, CDR2 SVGAGI. This CDR3 comprises 14 residues. The CDR3 sequence: CASSPGWAGNTIYF. The CDR3, as DNA: TGTGCCAGCAGCCCGGGTTGGGCTGGAAACACCATATATTTT.

The V call is TRBV12-5, the J call TRBJ2-3; 10 bases match TRBD2. The CDR3 extends over 15 amino acids. Germline CDR1 reads LGHNT; CDR2 reads FRNRAP. V dropped 6 bases and J dropped 1; count of bases not matched to a gene: 4. The CDR3 nucleotides are TGTGCTAGTGGCCCCGGGACTAGCGGCACAGATACGCAGTATTTT. Translated, it gives CASGPGTSGTDTQYF.

The chain carries TRBV9 and TRBJ2-3; no clear D gene. The CDR3 covers 15 residues. Germline V lookup: CDR1 SGDLS, CDR2 YYNGEE. V was clipped by 3 bases and J by 5 bases, with 16 bases between them. CDR3 region: CASSARPQIRDTQYF. The CDR3, as DNA: TGTGCCAGCAGCGCCCGTCCCCAAATCCGAGATACGCAGTATTTT.